The present T cell receptor (beta chain) was sequenced within a study of blood T cell repertoires in COVID-19. Looking at the study overall: Nucleic acid was either cDNA or gDNA, and it came from T cells, B-cell-depleted T cells, or PBMCs.

Per germline, CDR1 MNHEY and CDR2 SMNVEV (reference sequence). The V end was cut by 3 bases, the J end by 9 bases, with 14 bases between. The CDR3 length is 14 residues. Original methodology: Amplification from reference gene primers served as the basis for estimated nucleated cell counts. Assay used: immunoSEQ multiplex PCR; TCRdb lists only in-frame clones, some missing. That table supplies the V and J calls and clone size; D and trimming were determined from the DNA. The sample lists tens of thousands of clones, 90% occurring once. The sequenced sample consisted of peripheral blood. This sequence originates from a human donor in a cohort sampled during active COVID-19. The J gene is TRBJ2-2, the V gene TRBV27; D is possibly TRBD2 (6 bases). CDR3 sequence: CASSFERRGWELFF. DNA of the CDR3: TGTGCCAGCAGTTTTGAAAGGAGGGGATGGGAGCTGTTTTTT.